This TCR beta chain is drawn from a study of blood T cell repertoires in COVID-19. Study at large: COVID-19 samples from acute and convalescent phases originated in the United States, Italy and Spain. The cDNA or gDNA used as material had been derived from T cells, B-cell-depleted T cells, or PBMCs.

Methods used by the authors: Estimates of nucleated cell counts were drawn from the amplification of reference gene primers. The protocol was immunoSEQ multiplex PCR, while the TCRdb copy is restricted to in-frame clones and leaves out a portion. V, J and clone size reflect that table, while D and trimming were determined from the DNA. Among more than 20,000 clones listed, approximately 77% were seen once. Material for sequencing was peripheral blood. The TCR comes from a man aged 80 or over with active or convalescent COVID-19.

The CDR3 sequence: CASSPPTSRDEQFF. CDR3 nucleotide sequence: TGTGCCAGCAGCCCGCCGACTAGCAGGGATGAGCAGTTCTTC. The chain links TRBV3-1 (or the pseudogene TRBV3-2) to TRBJ2-1; 7 nucleotides agree with TRBD2. Germline V gene sequence: CDR1 LGHDT, CDR2 YNNKEL (reference sequence). The CDR3 has 14 residues. Trimming at V came to 4 bases and at J to 8 bases, leaving 8 bases not matched to a gene.